The 15 T cell receptor beta chains below all came from one sample that was sequenced in a study of cytomegalovirus exposure and HLA in healthy donors. PCR amplification relied on 60 Vbeta primers (plus 13 Jbeta primers). The protocol was immunoSEQ multiplex PCR, while the TCRdb copy is restricted to in-frame clones and leaves out a portion. The top ten clones hold about 1.3% of a sample with about 180,000 clones, approximately 80% of them seen once. The sample was PBMCs. These receptors all come from a girl aged 2 to 10 in good health and CMV-seropositive.

This clone was observed at least ten times. The rearrangement uses TRBV5-6 and TRBJ1-1; 8 bases are a match to TRBD1. The CDR3 sequence is 15 residues long. Germline trimming cut 4 bases from V and 3 bases from J; bases unmatched to any gene: 8. Per germline, CDR1 SGHDT and CDR2 YYEEEE. CDR3 sequence reads: CASSRTGWADTEAFF. The CDR3 DNA follows: TGTGCCAGCAGCCGGACAGGGTGGGCGGACACTGAAGCTTTCTTT.

V and J are TRBV27 and TRBJ1-2, with TRBD1 matching over 8 bases. The CDR3 runs to 14 residues. Germline CDR1 MNHEY, CDR2 SMNVEV (reference sequence). V lost 6 bases, J lost 4 bases, and 7 bases stayed unmatched. The CDR3 DNA follows: TGTGCCAGCAGGTTGACAGGGGAAGGCTATGGCTACACCTTC. This sequence encodes CASRLTGEGYGYTF.

The genes are TRBV28 and TRBJ1-1; D is possibly TRBD1 (6 bases). Between the trimmed V and J ends, which lost 3 bases and 4 bases, there was a span of 15 bases. CDR1 MDHEN and CDR2 SYDVKM come from the germline V gene. The CDR3 runs to 15 residues. The CDR3 sequence: CASSFIQGAATEAFF. The CDR3 DNA is TGTGCCAGCAGTTTTATACAGGGCGCAGCCACTGAAGCTTTCTTT. Full variable domain (remainder filled in from reference TRBV28 and TRBJ1-1): DVKVTQSSRYLVKRTGEKVFLECVQDMDHENMFWYRQDPGLGLRLIYFSYDVKMKEKGDIPEGYSVSREKKERFSLILESASTNQTSMYLCASSFIQGAATEAFFGQGTRLTVV.

CDR3 DNA: TGTGCCATCAGAGGACAGGGGGGTACCTATGGCTACACCTTC. Residues: CAIRGQGGTYGYTF. This chain uses TRBV10-3 with TRBJ1-2; 10 bases agree with TRBD1. Germline V lookup: CDR1 ENHRY, CDR2 SYGVKD. The CDR3 covers 14 residues. The V gene end was trimmed by 6 bases and the J gene end by 4 bases; junction bases not matched to a gene: 5.

This clone has only a few counts. The J gene is TRBJ1-2, the V gene TRBV6-4; 7 nucleotides match TRBD1. V trimming: 0 bases; J trimming: 8 bases; junction bases outside the gene matches: 9. Germline lookup yields CDR1 MRHNA and CDR2 SNTAGT. The CDR3 length is 15 residues. This CDR3 reads CASSDSDEGAQGYTF. The CDR3 bases are TGTGCCAGCAGTGACTCAGATGAGGGGGCGCAAGGCTACACCTTC.

In this sample, this clone turned up a few times. The gene calls are TRBV12-5 and TRBJ2-7, with 10 bases aligning to TRBD1. V trimming: 1 base; J trimming: 9 bases; junction bases outside the gene matches: 6. The CDR3 has 14 residues. Germline V lookup: CDR1 LGHNT, CDR2 FRNRAP. The CDR3 coding sequence is TGTGCTAGTGGTTTGGGGACAGGGGGAGCCCTGCAGTACTTC. Translated: CASGLGTGGALQYF.

This clone was seen once. V gene TRBV13 combines with J gene TRBJ2-1, with TRBD1 as a possible D gene (5 bases). V lost 2 bases and J lost 8, with 13 bases in between. CDR3 length: 14 residues. CDR1 and CDR2 (germline): PRHDT, FYEKMQ (reference sequence). CDR3 loop: CASSLFRRVDEQFF. CDR3 DNA: TGTGCCAGCAGCTTATTTCGCAGGGTAGATGAGCAGTTCTTC.

The rearrangement links TRBV19 to TRBJ1-5, with TRBD1 matching over 12 bases. Germline-derived CDR1 and CDR2 are LNHDA and SQIVND (reference sequence). V lost 2 bases, J lost 5 bases, and 16 bases stayed unmatched. The CDR3 contains 20 residues. The CDR3 nucleotides are TGTGCCAGTAGTATATTGAGGGACAGGGGGCTCCCTGTGATCGATCAGCCCCAGCATTTT. This sequence encodes CASSILRDRGLPVIDQPQHF.

The chain combines TRBV27 with TRBJ1-4; D ambiguous. Between the trimmed V and J ends, which lost 6 bases and 6 bases, there was a span of 20 bases. CDR1 and CDR2 from the germline V gene are MNHEY and SMNVEV (reference sequence). This CDR3 comprises 16 residues. CDR3: CASSDRQAGMDEKLFF. DNA of the CDR3: TGTGCCAGCAGCGACCGTCAGGCGGGAATGGATGAAAAACTGTTTTTT. Complete variable domain (other parts from reference TRBV27 and TRBJ1-4): EAQVTQNPRYLITVTGKKLTVTCSQNMNHEYMSWYRQDPGLGLRQIYYSMNVEVTDKGDVPEGYKVSRKEKRNFPLILESPSPNQTSLYFCASSDRQAGMDEKLFFGSGTQLSVL.

V gene TRBV27 combines with J gene TRBJ2-4; 8 bases are shared with TRBD1. The CDR3 runs 17 residues. Trimming cost V 4 bases and J 0 bases; bases outside gene matches: 8. Per germline, CDR1 MNHEY and CDR2 SMNVEV (reference sequence). CDR3 DNA sequence: TGTGCCAGCAGTTCCTGGGACAGGAAAATAGCCAAAAACATTCAGTACTTC. This encodes CASSSWDRKIAKNIQYF.

The rearrangement uses TRBV10-3 and TRBJ2-2; 7 bases agree with TRBD2. Trimming at V came to 10 bases and at J to 5 bases, leaving 7 bases not matched to a gene. CDR3 size: 13 residues. In germline, CDR1 is ENHRY, CDR2 SYGVKD. The CDR3 region has the DNA TGTGCCACCCTGGGGGGGAGGACCGGGGAGCTGTTTTTT. Its translation: CATLGGRTGELFF.

The chain carries TRBV7-2 and TRBJ2-4; the D is unclear. The germline V gene has CDR1 SGHTA and CDR2 FQGNSA. V lost 5 bases to trimming and J lost 2 bases, with 13 bases between them. CDR3 size: 15 residues. For the CDR3, the DNA is TGTGCCAGCAGCCCCTTAGCAGCGCCCAAAAACATTCAGTACTTC. It is translated as CASSPLAAPKNIQYF.

The chain is built from TRBV7-9 and TRBJ2-1; 8 nucleotides agree with TRBD2. There are 13 residues in the CDR3. Trimming cost V 3 bases and J 7 bases; bases outside gene matches: 2. Germline V lookup: CDR1 SEHNR, CDR2 FQNEAQ (reference sequence). The CDR3 DNA follows: TGTGCCAGCAGCTTCGGACTAGCAAATGAGCAGTTCTTC. It specifies CASSFGLANEQFF.

The chain carries TRBV27 and TRBJ2-7, with D possibly being TRBD1 (7 bases). This CDR3 has 16 residues. The ends were cut back, 0 bases at V and 2 bases at J, with 14 bases in the middle. The germline gives CDR1 MNHEY, CDR2 SMNVEV (reference sequence). CDR3 region: CASSLSSGDSTYEQYF. The CDR3 nucleotides are TGTGCCAGCAGTTTATCGTCGGGGGACAGCACCTACGAGCAGTACTTC.

The CDR3 is CASSYSPAGQTYEQYF. CDR3 sequence (DNA): TGTGCCAGCAGTTACTCCCCAGCGGGACAAACCTACGAGCAGTACTTC. The chain has TRBV6-6 and TRBJ2-5; TRBD2 might be the D (7 bases). The J call may be in error: the DNA end matches TRBJ2-7 better. Germline CDR1 MNHNY, CDR2 SVGAGI (reference sequence). This CDR3 comprises 16 residues.